The present T cell receptor beta chain was sequenced within a study of Ad26.COV2.S vaccination and SARS-CoV-2 variants. Background on the study: Donor had been placed in the Ad26.COV2.S arm of the COV1001 trial. Study-level results: Among vaccine recipients, spike-specific TCR breadth exceeded that of placebo recipients.

TCRdb keeps only in-frame clones here, not all; method: immunoSEQ multiplex PCR. The table lists roughly 350,000 clones, over 75% of them singletons. Treatment meaning: some 19 received Ad26.COV2.S at low or high dose, single or two shots; several received placebo; per-sample allocation not given. Sampling took place 63 days after the first vaccine or placebo injection. Concerning this clone itself: The antigen is unknown.

Trimming took 0 bases from V and 6 from J, leaving 13 bases between them. This CDR3 contains 15 residues. The V gene's germline CDR1 is SGHDN and CDR2 FVKESK. The source is a person between 18 and 59 years old who received the Ad26.COV2.S COVID-19 vaccine or a placebo. This chain joins TRBV14 and TRBJ2-3; D might be TRBD1 or TRBD2, each matching 5 bases. This sample comprised peripheral blood, obtained in a trial of Ad26.COV2.S vaccine versus placebo. This chain's CDR3 is CASSQDRGVGDTQYF. CDR3 nucleotide sequence: TGTGCCAGCAGCCAAGATCGAGGGGTCGGGGATACGCAGTATTTT.